This T cell receptor beta chain was sequenced during a study of CD8 T cells in ankylosing spondylitis. Notes on the study in general: Clones linked to disease, bearing a CD8+ phenotype, were relatively rare in peripheral blood. In ankylosing spondylitis patients, matched synovial fluid reportedly showed significant enrichment of disease-linked clones. Made up of several highly homologous variants, a TCR beta motif appeared characteristic of ankylosing spondylitis blood.

Trimming removed 4 bases at V and 17 bases at J, with 15 bases between. This CDR3 has 11 amino acids. Germline V gives CDR1 GTSNPN, CDR2 SVGIG (reference sequence). Making use of molecular barcodes, quantitative 5'-RACE generated TCR beta libraries. TCRdb ran MiXCR on the 5' RACE reads and lists one entry per CDR3 protein. The table includes under 850,000 distinct CDR3 sequences, under 20% detected once. In this sample, this clonotype turned up many times. The antigen remains undetermined. The receptor comes from a male donor with ankylosing spondylitis. V and J are TRBV30 and TRBJ1-6; D is unclear. The sample taken for sequencing was blood, either unsorted or a sorted T cell fraction (not recorded which). CDR3 DNA sequence: TGTGCCTGGAAGCTCACAGAGGAAGTCCACTTT. Translation gives CAWKLTEEVHF.